This T cell receptor beta chain was recorded in a study of blood T cell repertoires in COVID-19 (dated by TCRdb to between 2020 and 2021). Turning to the overall study: Samples from collaborators originated in the United States, Italy and Spain and spanned both the acute and convalescent phases of COVID-19. The samples were drawn from the first 160 participants of the ongoing ImmuneRACE study and from over 950 subjects provided by 6 global collaborators. The dataset comprised deeply sampled blood TCRbeta repertoires from subjects exposed to, actively infected with, or recovered from COVID-19. A de-identified subject ID, COVID-19 status, age in years and sex were almost always included in the sample metadata. The repertoires were made available in a free public database intended to serve as a resource for research on the immune response to SARS-CoV-2. The prospective study material was composed of cDNA or gDNA derived from T cells, B-cell-depleted T cells, or PBMCs. HLA class I and class II types, where available, came from metadata supplied by the sample provider rather than from assay-based typing.

TCRbeta CDR3 regions were amplified from genomic DNA by means of the immunoSEQ Assay, a bias-controlled multiplex PCR. Per the source publication's procedure: Within the assay, amplification of reference gene primers was used to estimate how many nucleated cells each sample contained. To quantify the absolute abundance of each unique TCRbeta CDR3 rearrangement, sequence reads were collapsed and filtered. For each sample, productive Simpson clonality was calculated as the square root of Simpson's diversity index over productive rearrangements. Entries here come from immuneACCESS through TCRdb and include only in-frame sequences with V and J called. Some clones fail to appear in such tables; in the studies checked, an unresolved V gene covers under half of the shortfall, and the cause of the remainder is unknown. That table is the source of V, J and clone size, and D and trimming were worked out from the DNA. The sample includes about 280,000 clones, with around 85% observed a single time. The ten largest clones capture 2% to 3% of the sample.

From its cysteine to its phenylalanine, the CDR3 spans 17 amino acids. The retained sequence is limited to the CDR3, 51 bases, with the frame set at the first base. V is cut back by 4 bases and J by 0 bases, with 9 bases in the junction unmatched. The germline V gene encodes CDR1 LGHDT and CDR2 YNNKEL (reference sequence). The research as a whole found: How much clinical and demographic metadata was included differed by source and by participant, and the metadata was provided uncurated.

About this clone itself: Its antigen is unknown. Qualities for individual bases were not recorded, and no much larger clone is one base off.

Enrolling through a virtual design, the prospective study's participants ranged in age from roughly 18 to 89 years and lived across roughly 23 United States geographic areas. In the prospective study, participants were assigned to cohorts based on the clinical history participants reported in a screening survey and a study questionnaire. Recovered participants in ImmuneRACE Cohort 3 were defined as having two consecutive negative NP/OP PCR tests, clearance from a healthcare professional, or resolution of symptoms. Mobile phlebotomists in the prospective study collected whole blood, serum and a nasopharyngeal or oropharyngeal swab from every participant. Participants in the prospective study had the option to provide additional blood draws and questionnaires over a roughly two-month period. Before DNA extraction, blood samples from the prospective study were shipped at room temperature or frozen.

In this chain, TRBV3-1 (or the pseudogene TRBV3-2) is recombined with TRBJ2-1; TRBD2 lines up with 7 middle nucleotides. The specimen was PBMCs or T cells enriched from blood (not recorded which). This TCR was sampled from a woman aged 50 to 60 who had recovered from COVID-19. The DNA sequence is given as TGTGCCAGCAGCCCCTCTGGGCTAGCGGTCTCCTACAATGAGCAGTTCTTC. This encodes CASSPSGLAVSYNEQFF.